Listed below are T cell receptor beta chains from one sample, sequenced in a study of blood T cell repertoires in COVID-19. TCRdb keeps only in-frame clones here, not all; method: immunoSEQ multiplex PCR. The table records roughly 160,000 clones, about 85% of them present only once. The sample was peripheral blood. These receptors were obtained from a woman between 50 and 59 years old with COVID-19, enrolled during active disease. The CDR3 runs from the conserved cysteine through the conserved F or W. Each record gives: V gene, clone size, D gene, J gene, CDR3 protein, CDR3 DNA. D genes are given only for firm matches. Rows give clone size only sometimes, using once, few, many, or a class for an expanded clone.

v_gene: TRBV7-3; abundance: NA; d_gene: TRBD1; j_gene: TRBJ2-5; CDR3aa: CASSFTGTEETQYF; CDR3nt: TGTGCCAGCAGCTTCACCGGGACAGAAGAGACCCAGTACTTC
v_gene: TRBV6-5; abundance: NA; d_gene: TRBD2; j_gene: TRBJ2-1; CDR3aa: CASRPTSGGWSEQFF; CDR3nt: TGTGCCAGCAGACCCACTAGCGGGGGGTGGTCGGAGCAGTTCTTC
v_gene: TRBV4-1; abundance: NA; d_gene: TRBD1; j_gene: TRBJ2-2; CDR3aa: CASSRDRAAGELFF; CDR3nt: TGCGCCAGCAGCCGGGACAGGGCGGCCGGGGAGCTGTTTTTT
v_gene: TRBV5-1; abundance: NA; d_gene: TRBD2; j_gene: TRBJ2-1; CDR3aa: CASSLLAGGGDNEQFF; CDR3nt: TGCGCCAGCAGCTTATTAGCGGGGGGAGGAGACAATGAGCAGTTCTTC
v_gene: TRBV6-2/TRBV6-3; abundance: NA; d_gene: TRBD1; j_gene: TRBJ1-2; CDR3aa: CASSATGGSMGYTF; CDR3nt: TGTGCCAGCAGTGCCACAGGGGGCAGTATGGGCTACACCTTC
v_gene: TRBV7-7; abundance: NA; d_gene: TRBD1; j_gene: TRBJ2-7; CDR3aa: CASSPSPGTGSPYEQYF; CDR3nt: TGTGCTAGCAGCCCCTCTCCCGGGACAGGGTCGCCCTACGAGCAGTACTTC
v_gene: TRBV12-3/TRBV12-4; abundance: NA; d_gene: NA; j_gene: TRBJ1-2; CDR3aa: CASSFRGYGYTF; CDR3nt: TGTGCCAGCAGTTTTCGGGGTTATGGCTACACCTTC
v_gene: TRBV18; abundance: NA; d_gene: NA; j_gene: TRBJ1-4; CDR3aa: CASSLRQATNEKLFF; CDR3nt: TGTGCCAGCTCACTTCGACAGGCAACTAATGAAAAACTGTTTTTT
v_gene: TRBV7-2; abundance: once; d_gene: NA; j_gene: TRBJ2-1; CDR3aa: CASSLVSYNEQFF; CDR3nt: TGTGCCAGCAGCTTAGTGAGCTACAATGAGCAGTTCTTC
v_gene: TRBV7-8; abundance: few; d_gene: TRBD1; j_gene: TRBJ2-5; CDR3aa: CASSSPRRTGSNQETQYF; CDR3nt: TGTGCCAGCAGCTCCCCCCGAAGGACAGGGTCTAACCAAGAGACCCAGTACTTC
v_gene: TRBV28; abundance: NA; d_gene: NA; j_gene: TRBJ2-6; CDR3aa: CASSLTQYSGANVLTF; CDR3nt: TGTGCCAGCAGTCTTACGCAGTACTCTGGGGCCAACGTCCTGACTTTC
v_gene: TRBV11-2; abundance: NA; d_gene: TRBD1; j_gene: TRBJ2-2; CDR3aa: CASSLAETGITGELFF; CDR3nt: TGTGCCAGCAGCTTAGCGGAGACAGGGATCACCGGGGAGCTGTTTTTT
v_gene: TRBV7-2; abundance: few; d_gene: TRBD2; j_gene: TRBJ2-1; CDR3aa: CASSLLSAGGSSYNEQFF; CDR3nt: TGTGCCAGCAGCTTATTATCGGCGGGGGGTAGCTCCTACAATGAGCAGTTCTTC
v_gene: TRBV15; abundance: NA; d_gene: TRBD2; j_gene: TRBJ2-2; CDR3aa: CATSLAGGTGELFF; CDR3nt: TGTGCCACCAGCCTAGCGGGGGGCACCGGGGAGCTGTTTTTT
v_gene: TRBV5-4; abundance: NA; d_gene: TRBD1; j_gene: TRBJ1-6; CDR3aa: CASSWGGGRGLNSPLHF; CDR3nt: TGTGCCAGCAGCTGGGGGGGTGGCAGGGGGCTAAATTCACCCCTCCACTTT
v_gene: TRBV9; abundance: NA; d_gene: NA; j_gene: TRBJ2-3; CDR3aa: CASSPRQDNTDTQYF; CDR3nt: TGTGCCAGCAGCCCCCGACAGGATAACACAGATACGCAGTATTTT
v_gene: TRBV6-5; abundance: few; d_gene: NA; j_gene: TRBJ1-1; CDR3aa: CASRNSNTEAFF; CDR3nt: TGTGCCAGCAGAAACAGCAACACTGAAGCTTTCTTT
v_gene: TRBV30; abundance: NA; d_gene: TRBD2; j_gene: TRBJ2-7; CDR3aa: CAWSVLAGPYEQYF; CDR3nt: TGTGCCTGGAGTGTACTAGCGGGGCCCTACGAGCAGTACTTC
v_gene: TRBV3-1/TRBV3-2; abundance: NA; d_gene: TRBD2; j_gene: TRBJ2-6; CDR3aa: CASSHGLAGTSGANVLTF; CDR3nt: TGTGCCAGCAGCCATGGACTAGCGGGGACCTCTGGGGCCAACGTCCTGACTTTC
v_gene: TRBV2; abundance: NA; d_gene: NA; j_gene: TRBJ2-1; CDR3aa: CASRYRERSTNEQFF; CDR3nt: TGTGCCAGCAGATACAGGGAGAGGAGCACCAATGAGCAGTTCTTC
v_gene: TRBV19; abundance: NA; d_gene: TRBD1; j_gene: TRBJ1-6; CDR3aa: CATRYDRVGSPLHF; CDR3nt: TGTGCCACTCGCTACGACAGGGTGGGATCACCCCTCCACTTT
v_gene: TRBV27; abundance: NA; d_gene: TRBD1; j_gene: TRBJ1-6; CDR3aa: CASRAVTGFLNSPLHF; CDR3nt: TGTGCCAGCCGGGCCGTGACAGGGTTCCTGAATTCACCCCTCCACTTT
v_gene: TRBV5-4; abundance: NA; d_gene: TRBD2; j_gene: TRBJ2-5; CDR3aa: CASSLAGTSGQETQYF; CDR3nt: TGTGCCAGCAGCTTGGCCGGTACTAGCGGTCAAGAGACCCAGTACTTC